The entry that follows covers one T cell receptor beta chain sequence. This clonotype appeared a single time. Its target antigen remains unknown. Nothing much larger sits one base from this clone, and base qualities are not available. Just one read gives weak support. The data were obtained in a study of CD8 T cells in Susac syndrome (dated 2019 in TCRdb). For the wider study: The study used repertoire sequencing to test whether antigen drove CD8+ T cell activation and differentiation in Susac syndrome. Clonality of the CD8+ T cell repertoire was compared between eleven to twelve healthy donors, approximately 14 Susac syndrome patients and some 15 multiple sclerosis patients.

Taken from the germline V gene, the CDR1 and CDR2 loops are SGHAT and FQNNGV. The CDR3 spans 13 residues, from the cysteine through the phenylalanine. Only the CDR3 DNA is retained, 39 bases long and in frame from the first base. At the junction V is shortened by 2 bases and J by 11 bases, with 13 bases in between. RNA was extracted using the RNeasy kit, and roughly 0.5 to 1 ug of the RNA was reverse transcribed with random hexamers. The immunoSEQ multiplex PCR assay, which covers 54 Vbeta and 13 Jbeta segments, was used to amplify TCR beta CDR3 regions. Bias from PCR amplification was corrected by using a synthetic template baseline for primer optimization and for computational correction. In the paper's pipeline: Reads were annotated to V, D and J genes per IMGT and analyzed with immunoSEQ Analyzer, keeping only productive sequences. To calculate clonality, Shannon entropy was normalized by log2 of the number of productive unique sequences and then subtracted from one. Public and private clones were assessed among the 100 most prevalent clones of each patient and control. Susac-specific clones were defined as absent from healthy and MS cohorts, 850 to 1,300 published viral clones and other ImmuneACCESS disease sequences. The raw public data were reprocessed by TCRdb itself: fastp quality trimming at Q25, MiXCR clonotype calling, in-frame beta chains only. Here each entry gathers all rows of one CDR3 protein and keeps the most common genes and DNA. These V and J calls are TCRdb output, not the study's own analysis. Within this sample are 330,000 or so distinct CDR3 sequences, with roughly 90% of them counted one time only. The ten largest clones add up to 0.18% of the sample.

High-throughput TCR beta sequencing profiled peripheral blood CD8+ and CD4+ T cells from healthy donors, Susac syndrome patients and multiple sclerosis patients. The multiple sclerosis controls were treatment-naive patients who had stable or active relapsing-remitting disease and met the revised McDonald criteria. Bulk CD8+ and CD4+ T cells were purified magnetically by negative isolation, whereas CD8+ TEMRA cells were enriched by FACS. Blood was collected in EDTA tubes and processed within 24 hours, with PBMCs isolated through density gradient centrifugation. PBMCs destined for TCR sequencing were cryopreserved in liquid nitrogen and later thawed in a 37 °C water bath. A purity of at least 90% was achieved for sorted or isolated CD4+, CD8+ and CD8+ TEMRA cells. Study-wide findings and limitations: The number of individuals in the TCR sequencing and HLA analysis was recognized as being relatively small.

The receptor was derived from a human donor with multiple sclerosis. The sequence links TRBV11-2 to TRBJ1-5; the D gene cannot be named for sure. Sequencing input: CD8+ T cells from PBMCs. The DNA is TGTGCCAGCAGCTTACTCCCCGAAGAGACCCAGCATTTT. This translates into CASSLLPEETQHF.